This TCR beta chain appears in the sequencing data of a study of read filtering for tumor transcriptome and immune sequencing. Overall study: RNA-seq yielded only about 75 to 1273 TCR reads, IR-seq about 3.5 to 10.27 million.

The library was built from 400 ng RNA with molecular barcoded adaptors for alpha/delta and beta/gamma chains. TCRdb called the reads again in MiXCR, with one record for every CDR3 protein. Of over 80,000 distinct CDR3 sequences detected, around 12% appear once; the ten largest clones hold under 15%. The ends were cut back, 5 bases at V and 6 bases at J, with 11 bases in the middle. Germline assignment: CDR1 SGHTA and CDR2 FQGTGA. CDR3 length equals 13 residues. This clonotype was seen ten or more times. This chain connects TRBV7-3 to TRBJ2-1; tentatively, D is TRBD2 (5 bases). The receptor comes from a donor at least 40 years old with multiple myeloma. Sequencing used a population of CD138-negative cells sorted from bone marrow. The DNA for the CDR3 is TGTGCCAGCAGCCCGGGGTCGAGCAATGAGCAGTTCTTC. This translates into CASSPGSSNEQFF.